The 30 T cell receptor beta chains below all came from one sample that was sequenced in a study of regulatory T cells in long-lasting Graves disease. CDR3-region Arm-PCR and iRepertoire HTBI primers produced the TCR beta libraries. A single record per CDR3 protein comes from TCRdb applying MiXCR to the multiplex PCR reads. The table records roughly 530,000 distinct CDR3 sequences, about 16% of them present only once. Described time point: newly diagnosed GD, antithyroid drugs for less than 3 months. TCR sequences were obtained from RNA taken from PBMCs. The same data also contributed to another study, on T cells in Graves' hyperthyroidism and ophthalmopathy.

The input for sequencing was peripheral blood mononuclear cells (PBMCs), taken at new diagnosis, from a patient treated with antithyroid drugs. The source of these receptors is a woman aged 35-60 years with Graves disease.

As for this clonotype: With a much larger clone just one base away, this may be a read error. The chain employs TRBV20-1 and TRBJ2-7; 9 bases map to TRBD1. Germline V gene lookup returns CDR1 DFQATT and CDR2 SNEGSKA (reference sequence). CDR3 length: 14 amino acids. After removal of 0 bases from V and 4 bases from J, the junction contained 4 bases not matched to a gene. The CDR3 sequence: CSARDCDRGYEQYF. CDR3 DNA sequence: TGCAGTGCTAGAGATTGTGACAGGGGGTACGAGCAGTACTTC.

This clonotype was counted ten times or more. The chain joins TRBV12-3 or TRBV12-4 to TRBJ2-7; TRBD1 matches 8 bases. The J segment lost 10 bases and the V segment lost 6 bases, leaving 5 bases of the junction unmatched. The CDR3 totals 11 residues. CDR3 sequence reads: CASRGQGRQYF. The DNA of the CDR3 is TGTGCCAGCAGAGGACAGGGAAGACAGTACTTC.

This clonotype was recorded many times. The chain recombines TRBV5-1 with TRBJ2-7; possibly TRBD1 for D (6 bases). This CDR3 spans 13 amino acids. Per the germline V gene, CDR1 is SGHRS and CDR2 is YFSETQ. The germline V and J ends were trimmed by 0 bases and 7 bases, with 11 bases remaining between them. The CDR3 DNA sequence: TGCGCCAGCAGCTTGGGACAGGCCCTTGAGCAGTACTTC. Translating gives CASSLGQALEQYF. Complete variable domain (other parts from reference TRBV5-1 and TRBJ2-7): KAGVTQTPRYLIKTRGQQVTLSCSPISGHRSVSWYQQTPGQGLQFLFEYFSETQRNKGNFPGRFSGRQFSNSRSEMNVSTLELGDSALYLCASSLGQALEQYFGPGTRLTVT.

This clonotype was observed at least ten times. The chain links TRBV18 to TRBJ2-3; D remains ambiguous. Trimming shortened V by 2 bases and J by 8 bases, and 11 bases separated the two germline ends. The CDR3 loop spans 13 amino acids. Germline CDR1 reads KGHSH; CDR2 reads LQKENI. CDR3 sequence reads: CASSPESGSTQYF. The CDR3 DNA is TGTGCCAGCTCACCAGAAAGTGGGTCTACGCAGTATTTT.

This clonotype was picked up many times. This chain joins TRBV3-1 and TRBJ1-2, with D perhaps TRBD1 (5 bases). Per germline, CDR1 LGHDT and CDR2 YNNKEL (reference sequence). CDR3 size: 12 residues. Trimming took off 1 base at V and 12 bases at J, with 12 bases between the two ends. CDR3 nucleotides: TGTGCCAGCAGCCAAGTTGGCGGGACGGACACCTTC. It specifies CASSQVGGTDTF.

The CDR3 loop is CASRRGPGYEQYF. As DNA, the CDR3 is TGTGCCAGCAGACGGGGTCCTGGCTACGAGCAGTACTTC. The genes are TRBV7-6 and TRBJ2-7; tentatively, D is TRBD2 (5 bases). V lost 6 bases and J lost 3, with 12 bases in between. The CDR3 has 13 residues. CDR1 SGHVS and CDR2 FNYEAQ come from the germline V gene.

At least ten counts were recorded for this clonotype. This rearrangement joins TRBV12-3 or TRBV12-4 to TRBJ1-1, with D possibly TRBD1 on 5 matching bases. The V and J ends lost 6 bases and 3 bases respectively, with 14 bases between them. The CDR3 consists of 14 residues. CDR3 DNA sequence: TGTGCCAGCAGACCCGGGACTCAAGACACTGAAGCTTTCTTT. It codes for CASRPGTQDTEAFF.

The V gene is TRBV20-1, the J gene TRBJ1-4, with TRBD1 as a possible D gene (6 bases). Trimming left V 1 base short and J 5 bases short, with 14 bases between. In germline, CDR1 is DFQATT, CDR2 SNEGSKA (reference sequence). The CDR3 is made up of 15 amino acids. CDR3 amino acids: CSARVWGARNEKLFF. The CDR3 DNA follows: TGCAGTGCTAGAGTATGGGGGGCGCGCAATGAAAAACTGTTTTTT.

The chain has TRBV19 and TRBJ1-4; D ambiguous. Trimming shortened V by 7 bases and J by 7 bases, and 10 bases separated the two germline ends. The germline V gene encodes CDR1 LNHDA and CDR2 SQIVND (reference sequence). The CDR3 contains 12 residues. The CDR3 nucleotides read TGTGCCAGTATGGACCGGAGTGAAAAACTGTTTTTT. Translation gives CASMDRSEKLFF.

This chain uses TRBV3-1 with TRBJ2-3; 9 bases map to TRBD2. This CDR3 is 15 amino acids long. The germline gives CDR1 LGHDT, CDR2 YNNKEL (reference sequence). Trimming took 0 bases from V and 5 from J; bases not matched to a gene: 3. CDR3 coding DNA: TGTGCCAGCAGCCAAGATGCGGGGGGGAGAGATACGCAGTATTTT. Translating it yields CASSQDAGGRDTQYF.

This clonotype was detected only a few times. The chain recombines TRBV12-3 or TRBV12-4 with TRBJ2-3; 9 bases map to TRBD1. The length of the CDR3 is 15 residues. V trimming: 6 bases; J trimming: 3 bases; junction bases outside the gene matches: 7. The CDR3 is CASSARDRDTDTQYF. Here the CDR3 DNA reads TGTGCCAGCAGCGCACGGGACAGGGATACAGATACGCAGTATTTT.

This clonotype has at least ten counts. The J gene is TRBJ2-3, the V gene TRBV7-2; TRBD2 is a possible D gene (6 bases). Germline lookup yields CDR1 SGHTA and CDR2 FQGNSA. The CDR3 is 21 residues long. V was shortened by 3 bases and J by 4 bases, with 32 bases between the two germline ends. The DNA of the CDR3 is TGTGCCAGCAGCTTGACTAGAGCCTCACAGATACGCATAAGGGCCGCAGATACGCAGTATTTT. Its protein product is CASSLTRASQIRIRAADTQYF.

This clonotype was counted ten times or more. The rearrangement links TRBV7-2 to TRBJ2-3; 12 positions match TRBD2. There are 16 residues in the CDR3. The V gene's germline CDR1 is SGHTA and CDR2 FQGNSA. J gave up 5 bases and V 1 base, and 4 bases lay outside the gene matches. The CDR3 bases are TGTGCCAGCAGCTTAGATCTAGCGGGGGGGATAGATACGCAGTATTTT. Protein: CASSLDLAGGIDTQYF.

In its sample, this clonotype was seen many times. The chain is built from TRBV19 and TRBJ1-5, with 7 bases that match TRBD1. The CDR3 totals 17 residues. CDR1 and CDR2 (germline): LNHDA, SQIVND (reference sequence). V lost 3 bases to trimming and J lost 1 base; unmatched junction nucleotides: 9. Here the CDR3 DNA reads TGTGCCAGTAGTATTCACCCAGACAGGGTGAGCAATCAGCCCCAGCATTTT. Translated: CASSIHPDRVSNQPQHF.

The chain is built from TRBV10-3 and TRBJ1-6; a weak D match, TRBD1 (6 bases). Germline CDR1 is ENHRY and CDR2 is SYGVKD. The CDR3 has 15 amino acids. V was shortened by 4 bases and J by 5 bases, with 12 bases between the two germline ends. The CDR3 region has the DNA TGTGCCATCAGTGGCGTGGGACACAATAATTCACCCCTCCACTTT. It codes for CAISGVGHNNSPLHF.

On this clonotype itself: A clone one base away is much larger, so this may be a read error. The chain recombines TRBV2 with TRBJ2-4; D could derive from TRBD1 or TRBD2 (5 bases each). The V gene lost 8 bases and the J gene lost 13 bases, with 39 bases spanning the gap. The CDR3 sequence is 19 residues long. CDR1 and CDR2 (germline): SNHLY, FYNNEI. The DNA for the CDR3 is TGTGCCAGCGTCGACCGGCAATCTGGGGGATTCGGCTCCTACAATGAGCAGTACTTC. Protein: CASVDRQSGGFGSYNEQYF.

The chain uses TRBV12-3 or TRBV12-4 and TRBJ2-2; D is ambiguous. This CDR3 region has 12 residues. This CDR3 is CATRPWVGELFF. Here the CDR3 DNA reads TGTGCTACCCGGCCCTGGGTCGGGGAGCTGTTTTTT.

The genes are TRBV30 and TRBJ1-2; TRBD1 matches at 7 bases. After removal of 2 bases from V and 11 bases from J, the junction contained 14 bases not matched to a gene. The CDR3 contains 14 residues. Germline CDR1 GTSNPN, CDR2 SVGIG (reference sequence). The CDR3 bases are TGTGCCTGGAGTAAACAGGGGCGGCCCGTTGGTTACACCTTC. Amino acid sequence: CAWSKQGRPVGYTF.

This clonotype came up many times. The genes are TRBV3-1 and TRBJ2-5; D not resolved. This CDR3 spans 13 amino acids. Per germline, CDR1 LGHDT and CDR2 YNNKEL (reference sequence). Trimming left V 3 bases short and J 5 bases short, with 10 bases between. In DNA form, the CDR3 reads TGTGCCAGCAGCCAGTCGTTTGCGGAGACCCAGTACTTC. This gives the protein CASSQSFAETQYF.

This clonotype was counted only a few times. The chain couples TRBV5-1 to TRBJ2-2; tentatively, D is TRBD1 (6 bases). Trimming removed 2 bases from V and 7 bases from J, with 18 bases in between. CDR1 and CDR2 (germline): SGHRS, YFSETQ. The CDR3 extends over 16 amino acids. The CDR3: CASSFPEGGRNGELFF. As DNA, the CDR3 is TGCGCCAGCAGCTTCCCGGAAGGGGGTAGGAACGGGGAGCTGTTTTTT.

This clonotype was detected a few times. Sequence at one end of the junction differs from germline and may be a read error. V is TRBV4-1 and J is TRBJ2-3; 14 bases map to TRBD2. The CDR3 runs 16 residues. Germline values: CDR1 MGHRA, CDR2 YSYEKL. CDR3: CASSDSGLAGGDTQYF. The CDR3 region has the DNA TGTGCCAGCAGCGACTCTGGACTAGCGGGGGGAGATACGCAGTATTTT.

The sample holds many counts of this clonotype. The chain employs TRBV5-1 and TRBJ1-1; D call uncertain. The CDR3 is 15 residues long. Germline V lookup: CDR1 SGHRS, CDR2 YFSETQ. Trimming took off 2 bases at V and 0 bases at J, with 11 bases between the two ends. The CDR3 loop is CASSFGVRVNTEAFF. Here the CDR3 DNA reads TGCGCCAGCAGCTTTGGGGTCAGAGTGAACACTGAAGCTTTCTTT.

Many counts were recorded for this clonotype. J is TRBJ1-1 and V is TRBV12-3 or TRBV12-4; no clear D. Between the trimmed V and J ends, which lost 6 bases and 0 bases, there was a span of 8 bases. The CDR3 totals 13 residues. The DNA for the CDR3 is TGTGCCAGCAGCTTTGAAGTGAACACTGAAGCTTTCTTT. Translating it yields CASSFEVNTEAFF.

This clonotype appeared many times. The gene calls are TRBV7-3 and TRBJ2-1; TRBD1 agrees at 9 bases. Looked up from germline, CDR1 is SGHTA and CDR2 is FQGTGA. The CDR3 totals 14 residues. The trim removed 5 bases at V and 10 bases at J, leaving 9 bases unmatched. The CDR3 sequence is CASSDGTGSWEQFF. The CDR3 DNA follows: TGTGCCAGCAGCGATGGGACAGGGTCATGGGAGCAGTTCTTC.

The table lists this clonotype with a few counts. The DNA for the CDR3 is TGTGCCAGCAGCCAAGTCTCCGGGACACGGTACTACGAGCAGTACTTC. Amino acid sequence: CASSQVSGTRYYEQYF. The chain carries TRBV14 and TRBJ2-7; D may be TRBD1 (6 bases). The germline V and J ends were trimmed by 1 base and 3 bases, with 16 bases remaining between them. The germline CDR1 and CDR2 sequences are SGHDN and FVKESK. This CDR3 contains 16 residues.

As regards this clonotype: A much larger clone sits a single nucleotide away, making a read error possible. The V gene is TRBV12-3 or TRBV12-4, the J gene TRBJ2-3, with D uncertain. Trimming left V 6 bases short and J 10 bases short, with 17 bases between. The CDR3 runs 13 residues. CDR3 DNA: TGTGCCAGCAGGGAACGCGGAGTTGATGCGCAGTATTTT. Residues: CASRERGVDAQYF.

V gene TRBV2 combines with J gene TRBJ2-6, with D unresolved. The CDR3 runs 14 residues. In germline, CDR1 is SNHLY, CDR2 FYNNEI. V lost 8 bases and J lost 4, with 12 bases in between. The CDR3 loop is CASHLDTGANVLTF. The CDR3 bases are TGTGCCAGCCATTTGGATACGGGGGCCAACGTCCTGACTTTC. Drawing the rest from reference TRBV2 and TRBJ2-6, the complete variable domain is EPEVTQTPSHQVTQMGQEVILRCVPISNHLYFYWYRQILGQKVEFLVSFYNNEISEKSEIFDDQFSVERPDGSNFTLKIRSTKLEDSAMYFCASHLDTGANVLTFGAGSRLTVL.

The chain carries TRBV10-1 and TRBJ2-7, with D perhaps being TRBD1 or TRBD2 (6 bases each). The CDR3 covers 10 residues. The germline V gene encodes CDR1 WNHNN and CDR2 SYGVQD (reference sequence). CDR3 protein: CAEGGYEQYF. In DNA, the CDR3 is TGCGCTGAGGGGGGCTACGAGCAGTACTTC.

This sequence joins TRBV5-1 and TRBJ2-3, with D uncertain. Germline loops: CDR1 SGHRS, CDR2 YFSETQ. V was trimmed by 0 bases and J by 0 bases, leaving 5 bases between them. The length of the CDR3 is 14 residues. As DNA, the CDR3 is TGCGCCAGCAGCTTGGTGGCGAGCACAGATACGCAGTATTTT. Its translation is CASSLVASTDTQYF.

The chain employs TRBV10-3 and TRBJ2-1, with 7 bases lining up with TRBD1. The trim removed 10 bases at V and 10 bases at J, leaving 19 bases unmatched. The CDR3 consists of 15 residues. Per the germline V gene, CDR1 is ENHRY and CDR2 is SYGVKD. For the CDR3, the DNA is TGTGCCACCGTACAGGGGCCGGTTTCCCACGTGGAGCAGTTCTTC. Its translation: CATVQGPVSHVEQFF.